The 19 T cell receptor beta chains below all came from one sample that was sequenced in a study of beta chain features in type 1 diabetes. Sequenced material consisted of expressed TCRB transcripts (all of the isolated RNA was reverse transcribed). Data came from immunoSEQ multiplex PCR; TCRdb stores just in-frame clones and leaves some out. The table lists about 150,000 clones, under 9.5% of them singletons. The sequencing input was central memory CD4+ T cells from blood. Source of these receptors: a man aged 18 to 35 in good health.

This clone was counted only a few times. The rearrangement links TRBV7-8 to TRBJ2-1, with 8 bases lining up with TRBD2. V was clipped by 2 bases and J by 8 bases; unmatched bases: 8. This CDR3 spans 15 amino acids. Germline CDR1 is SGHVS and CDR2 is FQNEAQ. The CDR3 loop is CASSLYEREIDEQFF. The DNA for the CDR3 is TGTGCCAGCAGCTTATATGAGCGGGAGATCGATGAGCAGTTCTTC.

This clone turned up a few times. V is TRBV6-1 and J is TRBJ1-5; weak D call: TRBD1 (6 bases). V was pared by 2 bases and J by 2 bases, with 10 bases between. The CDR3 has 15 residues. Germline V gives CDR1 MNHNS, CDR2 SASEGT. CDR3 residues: CASSEPGDGNQPQHF. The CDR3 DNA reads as TGTGCCAGCAGTGAACCAGGGGATGGCAATCAGCCCCAGCATTTT.

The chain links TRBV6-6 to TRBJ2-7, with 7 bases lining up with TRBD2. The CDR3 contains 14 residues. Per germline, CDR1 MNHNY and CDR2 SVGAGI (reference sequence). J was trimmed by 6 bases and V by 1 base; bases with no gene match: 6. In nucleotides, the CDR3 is TGTGCCAGCAGTTACTGGGGGACTACCGGCGAGCAGTACTTC. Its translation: CASSYWGTTGEQYF.

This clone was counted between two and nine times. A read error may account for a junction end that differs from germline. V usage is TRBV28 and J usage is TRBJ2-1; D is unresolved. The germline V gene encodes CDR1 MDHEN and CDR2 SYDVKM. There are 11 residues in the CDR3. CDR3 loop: CASSSLVEKFF. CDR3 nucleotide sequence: TGTGCCAGCAGCTCTTTAGTTGAGAAGTTCTTC.

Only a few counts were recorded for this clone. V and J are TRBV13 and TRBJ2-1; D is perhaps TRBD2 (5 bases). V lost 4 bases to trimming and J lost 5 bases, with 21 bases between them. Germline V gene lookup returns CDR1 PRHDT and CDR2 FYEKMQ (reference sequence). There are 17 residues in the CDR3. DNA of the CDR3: TGTGCCAGCAGCTCCCTTACCAGCTGGCGGGTCAACAATGAGCAGTTCTTC. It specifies CASSSLTSWRVNNEQFF. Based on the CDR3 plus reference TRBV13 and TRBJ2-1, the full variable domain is AAGVIQSPRHLIKEKRETATLKCYPIPRHDTVYWYQQGPGQDPQFLISFYEKMQSDKGSIPDRFSAQQFSDYHSELNMSSLELGDSALYFCASSSLTSWRVNNEQFFGPGTRLTVL.

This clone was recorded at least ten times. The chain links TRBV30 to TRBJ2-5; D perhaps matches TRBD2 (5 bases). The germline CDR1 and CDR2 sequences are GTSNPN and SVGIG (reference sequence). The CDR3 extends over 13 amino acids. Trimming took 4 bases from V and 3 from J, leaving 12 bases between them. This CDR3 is CAWTRGPEETQYF. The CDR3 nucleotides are TGTGCCTGGACCAGAGGGCCCGAAGAGACCCAGTACTTC.

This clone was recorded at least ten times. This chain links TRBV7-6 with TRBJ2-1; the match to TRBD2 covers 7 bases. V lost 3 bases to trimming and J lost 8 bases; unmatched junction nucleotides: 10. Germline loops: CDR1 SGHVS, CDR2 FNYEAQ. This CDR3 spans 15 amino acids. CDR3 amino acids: CASSFASGGVHEQFF. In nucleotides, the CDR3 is TGTGCCAGCAGCTTCGCCTCGGGAGGAGTGCATGAGCAGTTCTTC.

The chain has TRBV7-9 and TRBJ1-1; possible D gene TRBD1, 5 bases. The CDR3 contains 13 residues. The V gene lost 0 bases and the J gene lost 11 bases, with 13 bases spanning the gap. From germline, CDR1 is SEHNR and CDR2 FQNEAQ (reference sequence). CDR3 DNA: TGTGCCAGCAGCTTAGCGGATGCAGGGAGGGCTTTCTTT. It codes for CASSLADAGRAFF.

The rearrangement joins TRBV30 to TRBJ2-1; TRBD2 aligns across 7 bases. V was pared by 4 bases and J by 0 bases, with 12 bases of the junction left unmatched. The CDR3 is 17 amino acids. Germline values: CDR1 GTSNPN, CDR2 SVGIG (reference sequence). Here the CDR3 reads CAWTPTRLAISYNEQFF. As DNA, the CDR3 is TGTGCCTGGACCCCAACGCGACTAGCAATCTCCTACAATGAGCAGTTCTTC. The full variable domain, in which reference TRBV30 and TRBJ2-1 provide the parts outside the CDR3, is SQTIHQWPATLVQPVGSPLSLECTVEGTSNPNLYWYRQAAGRGLQLLFYSVGIGQISSEVPQNLSASRPQDRQFILSSKKLLLSDSGFYLCAWTPTRLAISYNEQFFGPGTRLTVL.

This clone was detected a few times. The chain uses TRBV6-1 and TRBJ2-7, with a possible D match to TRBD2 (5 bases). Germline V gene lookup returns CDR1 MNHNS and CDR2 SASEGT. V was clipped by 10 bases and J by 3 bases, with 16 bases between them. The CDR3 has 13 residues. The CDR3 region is CATTYEGYYEQYF. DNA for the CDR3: TGTGCCACAACCTATGAGGGCTACTACGAGCAGTACTTC.

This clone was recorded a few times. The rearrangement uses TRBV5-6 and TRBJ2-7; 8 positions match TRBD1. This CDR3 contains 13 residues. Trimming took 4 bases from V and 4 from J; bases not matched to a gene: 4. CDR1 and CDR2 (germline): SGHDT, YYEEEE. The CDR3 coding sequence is TGTGCCAGCAGCCGGACAGGGACTTACGAGCAGTACTTC. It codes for CASSRTGTYEQYF.

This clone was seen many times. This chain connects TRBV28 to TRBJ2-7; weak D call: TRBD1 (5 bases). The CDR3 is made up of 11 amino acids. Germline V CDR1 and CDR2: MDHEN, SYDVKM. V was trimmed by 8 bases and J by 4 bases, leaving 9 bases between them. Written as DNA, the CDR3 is TGTGCCAGCGGCTACAGGTACGAGCAGTACTTC. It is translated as CASGYRYEQYF. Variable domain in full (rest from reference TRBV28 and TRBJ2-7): DVKVTQSSRYLVKRTGEKVFLECVQDMDHENMFWYRQDPGLGLRLIYFSYDVKMKEKGDIPEGYSVSREKKERFSLILESASTNQTSMYLCASGYRYEQYFGPGTRLTVT.

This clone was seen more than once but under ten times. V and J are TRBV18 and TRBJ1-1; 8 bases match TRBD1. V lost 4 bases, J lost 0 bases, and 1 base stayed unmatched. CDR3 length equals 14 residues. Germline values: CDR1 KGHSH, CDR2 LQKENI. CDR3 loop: CASSRQGMNTEAFF. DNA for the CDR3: TGTGCCAGCTCACGACAGGGGATGAACACTGAAGCTTTCTTT.

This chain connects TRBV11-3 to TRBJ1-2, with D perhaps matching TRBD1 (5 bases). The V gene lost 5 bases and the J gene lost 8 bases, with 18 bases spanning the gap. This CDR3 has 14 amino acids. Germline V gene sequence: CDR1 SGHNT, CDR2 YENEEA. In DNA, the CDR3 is TGTGCCAGCAGCCGCACATCGGAGACAGAAGGCTACACCTTC. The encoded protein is CASSRTSETEGYTF. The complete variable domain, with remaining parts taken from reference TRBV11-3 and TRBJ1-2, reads EAGVVQSPRYKIIEKKQPVAFWCNPISGHNTLYWYLQNLGQGPELLIRYENEEAVDDSQLPKDRFSAERLKGVDSTLKIQPAELGDSAVYLCASSRTSETEGYTFGSGTRLTVV.

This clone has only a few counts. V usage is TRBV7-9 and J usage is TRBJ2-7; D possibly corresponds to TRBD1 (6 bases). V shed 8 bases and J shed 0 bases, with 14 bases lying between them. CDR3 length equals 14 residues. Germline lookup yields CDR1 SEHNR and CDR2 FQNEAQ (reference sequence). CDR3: CASARDTSSYEQYF. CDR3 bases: TGTGCCAGCGCCCGGGACACAAGCTCCTACGAGCAGTACTTC.

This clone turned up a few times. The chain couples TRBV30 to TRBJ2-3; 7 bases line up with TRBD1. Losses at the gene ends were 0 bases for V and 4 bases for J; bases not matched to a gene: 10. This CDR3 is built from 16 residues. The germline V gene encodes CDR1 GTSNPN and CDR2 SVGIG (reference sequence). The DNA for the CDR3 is TGTGCCTGGAGTGTATTCGCAGGGGGTAGTTCAGATACGCAGTATTTT. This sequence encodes CAWSVFAGGSSDTQYF.

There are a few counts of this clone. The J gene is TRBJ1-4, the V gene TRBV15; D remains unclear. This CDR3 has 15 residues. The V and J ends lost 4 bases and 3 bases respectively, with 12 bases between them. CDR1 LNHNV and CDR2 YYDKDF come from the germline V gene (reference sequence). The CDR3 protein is CATSTGQAANEKLFF. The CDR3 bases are TGTGCCACCAGCACGGGTCAAGCCGCTAATGAAAAACTGTTTTTT.

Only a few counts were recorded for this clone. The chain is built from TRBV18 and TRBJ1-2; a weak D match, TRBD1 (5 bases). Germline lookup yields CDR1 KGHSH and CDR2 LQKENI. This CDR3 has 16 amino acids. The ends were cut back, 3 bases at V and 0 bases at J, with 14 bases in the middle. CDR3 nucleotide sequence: TGTGCCAGCTCACCCGGCGGGGACGTGTCTAACTATGGCTACACCTTC. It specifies CASSPGGDVSNYGYTF.

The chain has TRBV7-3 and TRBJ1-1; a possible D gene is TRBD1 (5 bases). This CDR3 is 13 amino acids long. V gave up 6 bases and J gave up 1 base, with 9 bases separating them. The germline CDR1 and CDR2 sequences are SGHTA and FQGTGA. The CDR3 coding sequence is TGTGCCAGCAGTTCGGGGGAGAACACTGAAGCTTTCTTT. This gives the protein CASSSGENTEAFF.